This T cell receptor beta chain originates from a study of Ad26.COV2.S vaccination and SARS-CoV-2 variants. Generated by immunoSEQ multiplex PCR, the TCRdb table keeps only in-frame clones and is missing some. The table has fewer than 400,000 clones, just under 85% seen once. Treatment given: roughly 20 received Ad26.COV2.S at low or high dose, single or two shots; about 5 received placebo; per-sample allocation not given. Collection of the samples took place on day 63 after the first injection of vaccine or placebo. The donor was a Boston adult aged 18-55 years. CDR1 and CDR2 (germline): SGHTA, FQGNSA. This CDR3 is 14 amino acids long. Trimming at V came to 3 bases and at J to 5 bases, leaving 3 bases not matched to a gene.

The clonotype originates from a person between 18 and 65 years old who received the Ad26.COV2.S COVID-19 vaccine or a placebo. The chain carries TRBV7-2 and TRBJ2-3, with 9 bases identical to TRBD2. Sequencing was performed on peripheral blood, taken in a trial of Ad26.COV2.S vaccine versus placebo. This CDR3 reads CASSLERGEDTQYF. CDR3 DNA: TGTGCCAGCAGCTTGGAGCGGGGGGAAGATACGCAGTATTTT.